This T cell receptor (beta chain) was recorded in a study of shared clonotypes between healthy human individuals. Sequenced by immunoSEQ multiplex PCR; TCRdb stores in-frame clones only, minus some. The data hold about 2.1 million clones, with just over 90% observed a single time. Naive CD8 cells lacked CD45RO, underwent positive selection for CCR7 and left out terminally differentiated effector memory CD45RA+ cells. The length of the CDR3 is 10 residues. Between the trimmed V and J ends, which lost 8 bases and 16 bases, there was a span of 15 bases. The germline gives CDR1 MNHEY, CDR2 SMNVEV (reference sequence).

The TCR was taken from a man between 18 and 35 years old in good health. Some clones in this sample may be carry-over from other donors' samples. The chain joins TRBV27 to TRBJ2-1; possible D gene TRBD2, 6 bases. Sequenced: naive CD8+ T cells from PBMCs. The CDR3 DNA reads TGTGCCAGCGGGCGGGGTCCCATATTCTTC. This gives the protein CASGRGPIFF.